A selection of T cell receptor beta chains follows, all from one sample in a study of T cell responses to AZD1222 COVID-19 vaccine. The data were produced by immunoSEQ multiplex PCR, yet TCRdb's version contains in-frame clones alone and is incomplete. This sample has around 180,000 clones, with about 90% found just once. Sample: peripheral blood, taken on day 0 of MenACWY control vaccination. The source of these receptors is an adult in good health. Both conserved end residues are part of each CDR3. The order of the fields is clone size, V gene, J gene, D gene, CDR3 protein, CDR3 DNA. D genes are given only for firm matches. A clone size is listed for some rows: how often the clone was seen (once, few, many), or a class if it is expanded.

>.|TRBV3-1/TRBV3-2|TRBJ1-2|.
CASAGTFYGYTF
TGTGCCAGCGCCGGGACATTCTATGGCTACACCTTC
>.|TRBV3-1/TRBV3-2|TRBJ2-7|.
CASSREYEQYF
TGTGCCAGCAGCCGGGAGTACGAGCAGTACTTC
>.|TRBV9|TRBJ2-7|TRBD1
CASSGSRDRVSYEQYF
TGTGCCAGCAGCGGATCCCGGGACAGAGTCTCCTACGAGCAGTACTTC
>.|TRBV6-2/TRBV6-3|TRBJ2-7|TRBD1
CASSYGDRGHEQYF
TGTGCCAGCAGTTACGGGGACAGGGGGCACGAGCAGTACTTC
>.|TRBV6-2/TRBV6-3|TRBJ2-1|.
CASSYSPYGSSYNEQFF
TGTGCCAGCAGTTACTCCCCCTACGGAAGCTCCTACAATGAGCAGTTCTTC
>.|TRBV11-2|TRBJ2-7|TRBD1
CASSPRTGFAYEQYF
TGTGCCAGCAGCCCTAGGACAGGATTTGCCTACGAGCAGTACTTC
>.|TRBV18|TRBJ2-1|TRBD2
CASSPGTSGRNEQFF
TGTGCCAGCTCACCCGGGACTAGCGGGAGGAATGAGCAGTTCTTC
>.|TRBV30|TRBJ2-7|TRBD1
CAWRATLGTGIYEQYF
TGTGCCTGGAGGGCCACCCTCGGGACAGGTATATACGAGCAGTACTTC
>.|TRBV4-1|TRBJ1-2|.
CASSQTGGDGYGYTF
TGCGCCAGCAGCCAAACCGGGGGCGATGGCTATGGCTACACCTTC
>.|TRBV7-7|TRBJ2-5|TRBD2
CASSLLAGRGQETQYF
TGTGCCAGCAGCTTACTAGCGGGACGGGGGCAAGAGACCCAGTACTTC
>once|TRBV9|TRBJ2-2|.
CASSPSALSNTGELFF
TGTGCCAGCAGCCCTTCGGCGTTATCGAACACCGGGGAGCTGTTTTTT
>.|TRBV7-2|TRBJ1-2|.
CASSRQGSHGYTF
TGTGCCAGCTCCCGCCAGGGTTCACATGGCTACACCTTC
>.|TRBV28|TRBJ2-7|.
CASSLRTAREQYF
TGTGCCAGCAGCCTAAGGACGGCCCGCGAGCAGTACTTC
>.|TRBV9|TRBJ1-2|.
CASSVFEYGYTF
TGTGCCAGCAGCGTTTTTGAGTATGGCTACACCTTC
>.|TRBV7-2|TRBJ2-7|.
CASSTSQGPYEQYF
TGTGCCAGCAGCACCTCACAGGGCCCCTACGAGCAGTACTTC
>.|TRBV5-1|TRBJ1-1|.
CASSATGEAFF
TGCGCCAGCAGCGCGACCGGTGAAGCTTTCTTT
>once|TRBV20-1|TRBJ2-1|.
CSLQGGGEQFF
TGCAGCCTACAAGGGGGAGGTGAGCAGTTCTTC
>.|TRBV28|TRBJ1-4|TRBD1
CASRGQGAREKLFF
TGTGCCAGCAGGGGACAGGGGGCGCGGGAAAAACTGTTTTTT
>.|TRBV5-4|TRBJ1-1|TRBD1
CASSLGRGDTEAFF
TGTGCCAGCAGCTTGGGCAGGGGGGACACTGAAGCTTTCTTT
>few|TRBV27|TRBJ2-7|.
CASSFNREQYF
TGTGCCAGCAGTTTTAATCGCGAGCAGTACTTC
>.|TRBV28|TRBJ2-7|TRBD1
CASSSYRRDRGSYEQYF
TGTGCCAGCAGTTCTTATCGCCGGGACAGGGGTTCCTACGAGCAGTACTTC
>once|TRBV11-1|TRBJ1-1|TRBD1
CASSSTGQNTEAFF
TGTGCCAGCAGCTCGACAGGGCAGAACACTGAAGCTTTCTTT
>.|TRBV3-1/TRBV3-2|TRBJ2-3|.
CASSQDPGEGTDTQYF
TGTGCCAGCAGCCAAGACCCGGGAGAAGGCACAGATACGCAGTATTTT
>.|TRBV18|TRBJ2-2|.
CASSPPTLALAGELFF
TGTGCCAGCTCACCACCGACACTAGCTTTGGCCGGGGAGCTGTTTTTT
>.|TRBV19|TRBJ1-5|.
CASSPIWEGGQPQHF
TGTGCCAGTAGCCCTATCTGGGAGGGTGGTCAGCCCCAGCATTTT
>once|TRBV5-1|TRBJ2-3|.
CASSLDPSTDTQYF
TGCGCCAGCAGCTTGGACCCTAGCACAGATACGCAGTATTTT
>.|TRBV5-4|TRBJ1-5|.
CASSLGGPGEGNQPQHF
TGTGCCAGCAGCTTAGGGGGGCCCGGGGAAGGCAATCAGCCCCAGCATTTT
>.|TRBV4-1|TRBJ1-6|TRBD1
CASSQLGTGLNSPLHF
TGCGCCAGCAGCCAACTAGGGACAGGGCTGAATTCACCCCTCCACTTT
>.|TRBV18|TRBJ2-5|.
CASSPTGGTGLGQETQYF
TGTGCCAGCTCACCAACTGGGGGCACGGGGTTAGGCCAAGAGACCCAGTACTTC
>.|TRBV7-2|TRBJ2-7|TRBD2
CASKLSGGPYEQYF
TGTGCCAGCAAACTGAGCGGGGGACCCTACGAGCAGTACTTC
>.|TRBV6-6|TRBJ2-5|.
CASSSLQETQYF
TGTGCCAGCAGTAGCTTACAAGAGACCCAGTACTTC
>.|TRBV7-2|TRBJ2-5|TRBD2
CASSLLAGGSRETQYF
TGTGCCAGCAGCTTACTAGCGGGGGGCAGCCGGGAGACCCAGTACTTC
>.|TRBV24-1|TRBJ1-5|.
CATSATDKGGNQPQHF
TGTGCCACCAGTGCGACCGACAAGGGCGGCAATCAGCCCCAGCATTTT
>.|TRBV5-1|TRBJ1-1|.
CASNLRGGFTEAFF
TGCGCCAGCAACCTTCGAGGAGGGTTCACTGAAGCTTTCTTT
>.|TRBV6-2/TRBV6-3|TRBJ2-5|TRBD2
CASSLAASGIQETQYF
TGTGCCAGCAGTTTGGCGGCTAGCGGGATACAAGAGACCCAGTACTTC
>.|TRBV18|TRBJ2-7|TRBD1
CASSPRQGTYEQYF
TGTGCCAGCTCACCCCGACAGGGAACCTACGAGCAGTACTTC
>.|TRBV29-1|TRBJ1-3|.
CSVNQDSGNTIYF
TGCAGCGTCAACCAAGACTCTGGAAACACCATATATTTT